This TCR beta chain came from a study of T cells in localized non-small cell lung cancer. The junction had 5 bases not matched to a gene; V was cut back by 6 bases and J by 6 bases. Germline CDR1 and CDR2: MDHEN and SYDVKM. This CDR3 spans 13 amino acids. In its sample, this clone was seen a few times. The antigen is unknown. Measured with immunoSEQ multiplex PCR; TCRdb has only the in-frame clones, and not every one. The sample has about 20,000 clones; around 83% are singletons. Whole-study findings and limits: Detection in adjacent lung was observed for a median approximately 52 of the top 100 tumor clones. The greatest T cell clonality was found in uninvolved adjacent lung (higher than in tumor). Analysis by sequencing included only one tumor region, so heterogeneity remains possible. Higher blood T cell density tracked longer overall survival.

V gene TRBV28 combines with J gene TRBJ2-5; 9 positions agree with TRBD1. This TCR derives from a man aged 35-69 years with stage I lung adenocarcinoma. The sample was peripheral blood, taken before any cancer treatment. CDR3 in DNA: TGTGCCAGCAGGGCACAGGGGGCGAAGACCCAGTACTTC. This gives the protein CASRAQGAKTQYF.